These T cell receptor beta chains were read from a single sample in a study of T cells in Graves' hyperthyroidism and ophthalmopathy. TCRdb reanalysed the multiplex PCR reads using MiXCR and keeps one entry per CDR3 protein. The sample lists hundreds of thousands of distinct CDR3 sequences; roughly 14% were seen once. The sample consisted of blood. The receptors stem from a middle-aged woman with Graves' ophthalmopathy. CDR3s include the opening cysteine and the closing phenylalanine or tryptophan. Fields, in order: J gene, V gene, D gene, clone size, CDR3 DNA, CDR3 protein. D genes are given only for firm matches. Some rows have no size entry. The others give once, few or many, or a class for an expanded clone.

J: TRBJ2-1
V: TRBV6-5
D: -
size: -
DNA: TGTGCCAGCAGTTCACAGGGCCCCCACAATGAGCAGTTCTTC
CDR3: CASSSQGPHNEQFF

J: TRBJ2-7
V: TRBV11-2
D: TRBD2
size: few
DNA: TGTGCCAGCAGCTTAGAGGACTGGGGGGGATACGAGCAGTACTTC
CDR3: CASSLEDWGGYEQYF

J: TRBJ2-2
V: TRBV3-1
D: TRBD2
size: few
DNA: TGTGCCAGCAGCCAAGATGTCGCGGGAGGGTTCTCCGGGGAGCTGTTTTTT
CDR3: CASSQDVAGGFSGELFF

J: TRBJ2-7
V: TRBV20-1
D: -
size: many
DNA: TGCAGTGTTAGACGGCGGGATAGCTCCTACGAGCAGTACTTC
CDR3: CSVRRRDSSYEQYF

J: TRBJ2-7
V: TRBV28
D: -
size: many
DNA: TGTGCCAGCAGTTGGACAGACCACTACGAGCAGTACTTC
CDR3: CASSWTDHYEQYF

J: TRBJ2-7
V: TRBV20-1
D: -
size: many
DNA: TGCAGTGCTATTGCGGGGTACGAGCAGTACTTC
CDR3: CSAIAGYEQYF

J: TRBJ2-2
V: TRBV7-6
D: TRBD2
size: many
DNA: TGTGCCAGCAGCCCCGGGACTAGCGGATTCGGGGAGCTGTTTTTT
CDR3: CASSPGTSGFGELFF

J: TRBJ2-2
V: TRBV6-4
D: TRBD1
size: many
DNA: TGTGCCAGCAGCCCGGACAGGGGGCTTATTTCGAACACCGGGGAGCTGTTTTTT
CDR3: CASSPDRGLISNTGELFF

J: TRBJ1-6
V: TRBV20-1
D: -
size: many
DNA: TGCAGTGCGCGACAGGATTATAATTCACCCCTCCACTTT
CDR3: CSARQDYNSPLHF

J: TRBJ2-7
V: TRBV27
D: TRBD2
size: many
DNA: TGTGCCAGCAGTTGGGATAGCGGGAGTGAGCAGTACTTC
CDR3: CASSWDSGSEQYF

J: TRBJ2-7
V: TRBV6-2/TRBV6-3
D: -
size: -
DNA: TGTGCCAGCAGTTACTCTCCCTCTGCGGGAATCTACGAGCAGTACTTC
CDR3: CASSYSPSAGIYEQYF

J: TRBJ1-4
V: TRBV12-3/TRBV12-4
D: -
size: many
DNA: TGTGCCAGCAGTTTAGAGGCAACTAATGAAAAACTGTTTTTT
CDR3: CASSLEATNEKLFF

J: TRBJ1-1
V: TRBV12-3/TRBV12-4
D: TRBD1
size: many
DNA: TGTGCCAGCACCGGGACAGGGAACACTGAAGCTTTCTTT
CDR3: CASTGTGNTEAFF

J: TRBJ2-5
V: TRBV6-2/TRBV6-3
D: TRBD2
size: many
DNA: TGTGCCAGCAGGCCAACGGGACTAGCGAATCAAGAGACCCAGTACTTC
CDR3: CASRPTGLANQETQYF

J: TRBJ1-1
V: TRBV2
D: -
size: few
DNA: TGTGCCAGCAGGAGGAGGGGGGTTAACACTGAAGCTTTCTTT
CDR3: CASRRRGVNTEAFF

J: TRBJ1-1
V: TRBV24-1
D: TRBD1
size: -
DNA: TGTGCCACCAGAGACAGGGGTTTGAACACTGAAGCTTTCTTT
CDR3: CATRDRGLNTEAFF

J: TRBJ1-2
V: TRBV6-5
D: TRBD1
size: many
DNA: TGTGCCAGCAGTTACTCGACTCTGCGGACAGGGTATGGCTACACCTTC
CDR3: CASSYSTLRTGYGYTF

J: TRBJ1-2
V: TRBV2
D: -
size: many
DNA: TGTGCCAGCAGTGAAAGGTCTAACTATGGCTACACCTTC
CDR3: CASSERSNYGYTF

J: TRBJ1-3
V: TRBV12-3/TRBV12-4
D: -
size: many
DNA: TGTGCCAGCCGGGGCCAACGAAACACCATATATTTT
CDR3: CASRGQRNTIYF